This is a list of T cell receptor beta chains from one sample in a study of OX40 agonist ivuxolimab in advanced cancers. The protocol was immunoSEQ multiplex PCR, while the TCRdb copy is restricted to in-frame clones and leaves out a portion. The sample records 50,000 to 75,000 clones, approximately 90% being singletons. The specimen comprised CD4+ or CD8+ T cells sorted from blood, sampled in a trial of the OX40 agonist ivuxolimab. The receptors come from an adult with an advanced solid tumor such as melanoma, head and neck, liver or kidney cancer. Each CDR3 is given with its conserved first and last residue. D genes are given only for firm matches. Expanded clones get a size class; other rows say once, few or many, or leave the size out.

j_call: TRBJ2-1
clone_size: few
d_call: NA
v_call: TRBV7-3
cdr3_aa: CASSTGDEQFF
cdr3_nt: TGTGCCAGCAGCACCGGAGATGAGCAGTTCTTC

j_call: TRBJ1-2
clone_size: few
d_call: NA
v_call: TRBV19
cdr3_aa: CASSIEEGGRGYTF
cdr3_nt: TGTGCCAGTAGTATAGAAGAGGGGGGACGAGGCTACACCTTC

j_call: TRBJ1-2
clone_size: NA
d_call: NA
v_call: TRBV7-3
cdr3_aa: CASTPRGGTPSYGYTF
cdr3_nt: TGTGCCAGCACCCCCCGAGGCGGGACACCCAGCTATGGCTACACCTTC

j_call: TRBJ2-2
clone_size: few
d_call: NA
v_call: TRBV6-1
cdr3_aa: CASSVSAGELFF
cdr3_nt: TGTGCCAGCAGTGTTAGTGCCGGGGAGCTGTTTTTT

j_call: TRBJ2-5
clone_size: once
d_call: NA
v_call: TRBV19
cdr3_aa: CASSGNRVETQYF
cdr3_nt: TGTGCCAGTAGCGGGAACAGGGTGGAGACCCAGTACTTC

j_call: TRBJ1-2
clone_size: NA
d_call: NA
v_call: TRBV6-5
cdr3_aa: CASRSGANYGYTF
cdr3_nt: TGTGCCAGCAGATCGGGGGCGAACTATGGCTACACCTTC

j_call: TRBJ2-1
clone_size: once
d_call: TRBD2
v_call: TRBV2
cdr3_aa: CASRERGSSYNEQFF
cdr3_nt: TGTGCCAGCAGAGAGCGGGGGAGCTCCTACAATGAGCAGTTCTTC

j_call: TRBJ1-5
clone_size: NA
d_call: TRBD1
v_call: TRBV19
cdr3_aa: CASSIVRGDRALYQPQHF
cdr3_nt: TGTGCCAGTAGTATAGTTAGGGGGGACAGGGCTCTTTATCAGCCCCAGCATTTT

j_call: TRBJ1-4
clone_size: NA
d_call: NA
v_call: TRBV25-1
cdr3_aa: CASSEWRGSTNEKLFF
cdr3_nt: TGTGCCAGCAGTGAATGGAGAGGGTCAACTAATGAAAAACTGTTTTTT

j_call: TRBJ2-3
clone_size: NA
d_call: NA
v_call: TRBV5-1
cdr3_aa: CASSFSRDTQYF
cdr3_nt: TGCGCCAGCAGCTTCTCCAGAGATACGCAGTATTTT

j_call: TRBJ2-1
clone_size: NA
d_call: TRBD2
v_call: TRBV10-2
cdr3_aa: CAGKKRGDNEQFF
cdr3_nt: TGCGCCGGAAAGAAGCGGGGGGACAATGAGCAGTTCTTC

j_call: TRBJ1-4
clone_size: NA
d_call: NA
v_call: TRBV19
cdr3_aa: CASNRGEEVTTNEKLFF
cdr3_nt: TGTGCCAGTAATAGGGGGGAGGAAGTGACAACTAATGAAAAACTGTTTTTT

j_call: TRBJ2-3
clone_size: NA
d_call: NA
v_call: TRBV4-2
cdr3_aa: CASSQDGPGTSTQYF
cdr3_nt: TGTGCCAGCAGCCAAGATGGCCCCGGGACCTCTACGCAGTATTTT

j_call: TRBJ2-5
clone_size: NA
d_call: NA
v_call: TRBV25-1
cdr3_aa: CASKGAPTGETQYF
cdr3_nt: TGTGCCAGCAAAGGAGCCCCTACAGGGGAGACCCAGTACTTC

j_call: TRBJ1-2
clone_size: few
d_call: NA
v_call: TRBV5-4
cdr3_aa: CASSLGSNYGYTF
cdr3_nt: TGTGCCAGCAGCTTAGGATCTAACTATGGCTACACCTTC

j_call: TRBJ2-3
clone_size: NA
d_call: TRBD1
v_call: TRBV18
cdr3_aa: CASSPQTGHTDTQYF
cdr3_nt: TGTGCCAGCTCACCCCAGACAGGGCACACAGATACGCAGTATTTT

j_call: TRBJ2-7
clone_size: NA
d_call: TRBD1
v_call: TRBV30
cdr3_aa: CAWSARPGTGRGSYEQYF
cdr3_nt: TGTGCCTGGAGTGCCCGTCCCGGGACAGGGAGAGGGTCCTACGAGCAGTACTTC

j_call: TRBJ2-3
clone_size: NA
d_call: TRBD2
v_call: TRBV4-2
cdr3_aa: CASSQERRPPGLAGGDLSTDTQYF
cdr3_nt: TGTGCCAGCAGCCAAGAGCGGAGGCCCCCGGGACTAGCGGGGGGGGACCTTAGCACAGATACGCAGTATTTT

j_call: TRBJ2-5
clone_size: few
d_call: NA
v_call: TRBV4-2
cdr3_aa: CASSQDPGTDVQETQYF
cdr3_nt: TGTGCCAGCAGCCAAGATCCCGGGACTGATGTCCAAGAGACCCAGTACTTC

j_call: TRBJ2-5
clone_size: NA
d_call: NA
v_call: TRBV9
cdr3_aa: CASSVLGIDQETQYF
cdr3_nt: TGTGCCAGCAGCGTATTAGGCATTGATCAAGAGACCCAGTACTTC

j_call: TRBJ2-7
clone_size: NA
d_call: TRBD1
v_call: TRBV5-4
cdr3_aa: CASSLGQGPYEQYF
cdr3_nt: TGTGCCAGCAGCTTGGGACAGGGACCCTACGAGCAGTACTTC

j_call: TRBJ1-4
clone_size: NA
d_call: NA
v_call: TRBV14
cdr3_aa: CASSRDELNEKLFF
cdr3_nt: TGTGCCAGCAGCCGGGACGAACTTAATGAAAAACTGTTTTTT

j_call: TRBJ2-7
clone_size: NA
d_call: NA
v_call: TRBV7-6
cdr3_aa: CASSLQGLSEQYF
cdr3_nt: TGTGCCAGCAGCTTACAGGGACTCTCCGAGCAGTACTTC

j_call: TRBJ1-4
clone_size: NA
d_call: TRBD1
v_call: TRBV2
cdr3_aa: CASSGQGGLNEKLFF
cdr3_nt: TGTGCCAGCAGTGGACAGGGGGGTTTGAATGAAAAACTGTTTTTT

j_call: TRBJ2-2
clone_size: once
d_call: NA
v_call: TRBV4-3
cdr3_aa: CASSQVQGTNTGELFF
cdr3_nt: TGCGCCAGCAGCCAAGTACAGGGTACGAACACCGGGGAGCTGTTTTTT

j_call: TRBJ2-1
clone_size: NA
d_call: NA
v_call: TRBV6-1
cdr3_aa: CASTRHWGRWNEQFF
cdr3_nt: TGTGCCAGCACTCGACACTGGGGGCGTTGGAATGAGCAGTTCTTC

j_call: TRBJ2-3
clone_size: NA
d_call: NA
v_call: TRBV5-1
cdr3_aa: CASSSPRSTDTQYF
cdr3_nt: TGCGCCAGCAGCTCCCCGCGGAGCACAGATACGCAGTATTTT

j_call: TRBJ1-6
clone_size: NA
d_call: NA
v_call: TRBV6-1
cdr3_aa: CAIFAGTGNSPLHF
cdr3_nt: TGTGCCATTTTCGCCGGGACGGGAAATTCACCCCTCCACTTT

j_call: TRBJ2-1
clone_size: NA
d_call: NA
v_call: TRBV7-9
cdr3_aa: CASSSNPRVDGEQFF
cdr3_nt: TGTGCCAGCAGCTCGAACCCCCGGGTCGACGGTGAGCAGTTCTTC

j_call: TRBJ1-1
clone_size: NA
d_call: TRBD1
v_call: TRBV6-1
cdr3_aa: CASSEEGGRAFF
cdr3_nt: TGTGCCAGCAGTGAAGAAGGGGGCAGGGCTTTCTTT

j_call: TRBJ2-5
clone_size: NA
d_call: NA
v_call: TRBV4-3
cdr3_aa: CASSQGHLQETQYF
cdr3_nt: TGCGCCAGCAGCCAGGGGCACTTACAAGAGACCCAGTACTTC

j_call: TRBJ2-7
clone_size: NA
d_call: NA
v_call: TRBV15
cdr3_aa: CATSRDLVGSSYEQYF
cdr3_nt: TGTGCCACCAGCAGAGATTTGGTCGGCAGCTCCTACGAGCAGTACTTC

j_call: TRBJ2-7
clone_size: NA
d_call: NA
v_call: TRBV9
cdr3_aa: CASSASLLSYEQYF
cdr3_nt: TGTGCCAGCAGCGCCAGCCTACTGAGCTACGAGCAGTACTTC

j_call: TRBJ1-2
clone_size: NA
d_call: NA
v_call: TRBV11-2
cdr3_aa: CASSFRGGYTF
cdr3_nt: TGTGCCAGCAGCTTCAGAGGTGGCTACACCTTC

j_call: TRBJ1-4
clone_size: NA
d_call: NA
v_call: TRBV28
cdr3_aa: CASRPGPENEKLFF
cdr3_nt: TGTGCCAGCAGGCCCGGGCCGGAGAATGAAAAACTGTTTTTT

j_call: TRBJ2-5
clone_size: NA
d_call: NA
v_call: TRBV5-8
cdr3_aa: CASSLGLTKETQYF
cdr3_nt: TGTGCCAGCAGCTTGGGACTGACTAAAGAGACCCAGTACTTC

j_call: TRBJ1-1
clone_size: NA
d_call: NA
v_call: TRBV2
cdr3_aa: CASSASTANTEAFF
cdr3_nt: TGTGCCAGCAGTGCGTCGACAGCGAACACTGAAGCTTTCTTT

j_call: TRBJ2-2
clone_size: NA
d_call: NA
v_call: TRBV7-8
cdr3_aa: CASSGRRAGELFF
cdr3_nt: TGTGCCAGCAGCGGGAGGAGAGCCGGGGAGCTGTTTTTT

j_call: TRBJ1-2
clone_size: NA
d_call: TRBD1
v_call: TRBV5-6
cdr3_aa: CASSLGQGGNYGYTF
cdr3_nt: TGTGCCAGCAGCTTGGGACAGGGGGGGAACTATGGCTACACCTTC

j_call: TRBJ1-6
clone_size: NA
d_call: NA
v_call: TRBV9
cdr3_aa: CASSVGEGSPYNSPLHF
cdr3_nt: TGTGCCAGCAGCGTAGGGGAAGGCTCCCCCTATAATTCACCCCTCCACTTT

j_call: TRBJ1-5
clone_size: NA
d_call: NA
v_call: TRBV18
cdr3_aa: CASSPNADSNQPQHF
cdr3_nt: TGTGCCAGCTCACCAAACGCCGATAGCAATCAGCCCCAGCATTTT

j_call: TRBJ2-7
clone_size: NA
d_call: NA
v_call: TRBV18
cdr3_aa: CASSPRNYEQYF
cdr3_nt: TGTGCCAGCTCACCACGGAACTACGAGCAGTACTTC

j_call: TRBJ2-3
clone_size: few
d_call: NA
v_call: TRBV4-3
cdr3_aa: CASSQRGDTQYF
cdr3_nt: TGCGCCAGCAGCCAACGAGGAGATACGCAGTATTTT

j_call: TRBJ2-3
clone_size: once
d_call: NA
v_call: TRBV9
cdr3_aa: CASSVRGPSTDTQYF
cdr3_nt: TGTGCCAGCAGCGTACGGGGGCCAAGCACAGATACGCAGTATTTT

j_call: TRBJ2-6
clone_size: NA
d_call: TRBD1
v_call: TRBV13
cdr3_aa: CASSTWTGAGANVLTF
cdr3_nt: TGTGCCAGCAGCACATGGACAGGGGCTGGGGCCAACGTCCTGACTTTC

j_call: TRBJ2-7
clone_size: NA
d_call: NA
v_call: TRBV4-2
cdr3_aa: CASSPARDGYEQYF
cdr3_nt: TGTGCCAGCAGCCCGGCGAGGGATGGCTACGAGCAGTACTTC

j_call: TRBJ2-7
clone_size: few
d_call: TRBD2
v_call: TRBV10-3
cdr3_aa: CAISESLAGESSYEQYF
cdr3_nt: TGTGCCATCAGTGAGTCACTAGCGGGGGAAAGCTCCTACGAGCAGTACTTC

j_call: TRBJ2-7
clone_size: NA
d_call: NA
v_call: TRBV7-2
cdr3_aa: CASSREGGNEQYF
cdr3_nt: TGTGCCAGCAGCCGCGAAGGAGGAAACGAGCAGTACTTC

j_call: TRBJ2-5
clone_size: NA
d_call: NA
v_call: TRBV20-1
cdr3_aa: CSALGETQYF
cdr3_nt: TGCAGTGCACTAGGGGAGACCCAGTACTTC

j_call: TRBJ1-1
clone_size: few
d_call: NA
v_call: TRBV10-3
cdr3_aa: CAIGDGQNTEAFF
cdr3_nt: TGTGCCATCGGGGACGGACAGAACACTGAAGCTTTCTTT

j_call: TRBJ1-5
clone_size: once
d_call: NA
v_call: TRBV6-1
cdr3_aa: CASSESVDSRYQPQHF
cdr3_nt: TGTGCCAGCAGTGAATCCGTTGACAGCCGATATCAGCCCCAGCATTTT

j_call: TRBJ1-6
clone_size: NA
d_call: TRBD1
v_call: TRBV11-2
cdr3_aa: CASSQDRGTLHF
cdr3_nt: TGTGCCAGCAGCCAGGACAGGGGAACCCTCCACTTT

j_call: TRBJ1-5
clone_size: NA
d_call: NA
v_call: TRBV21-1
cdr3_aa: CASSGRYSNSNQPQHF
cdr3_nt: TGTGCCAGCAGCGGTCGGTACAGTAATAGCAATCAGCCCCAGCATTTT

j_call: TRBJ1-5
clone_size: NA
d_call: NA
v_call: TRBV27
cdr3_aa: CASSARYSNQPQHF
cdr3_nt: TGTGCCAGCAGTGCGAGATATAGCAATCAGCCCCAGCATTTT

j_call: TRBJ2-2
clone_size: NA
d_call: NA
v_call: TRBV6-5
cdr3_aa: CASTLQPANTGELFF
cdr3_nt: TGTGCCAGCACCTTACAACCAGCCAACACCGGGGAGCTGTTTTTT

j_call: TRBJ2-3
clone_size: once
d_call: TRBD1
v_call: TRBV9
cdr3_aa: CASSVGGTGVADTQYF
cdr3_nt: TGTGCCAGCAGCGTAGGAGGGACAGGGGTGGCAGATACGCAGTATTTT

j_call: TRBJ1-1
clone_size: NA
d_call: TRBD1
v_call: TRBV7-8
cdr3_aa: CASSKDRAAFF
cdr3_nt: TGTGCCAGCAGCAAGGACAGGGCAGCTTTCTTT

j_call: TRBJ1-2
clone_size: NA
d_call: TRBD1
v_call: TRBV6-5
cdr3_aa: CASSYSGRGLRGYTF
cdr3_nt: TGTGCCAGCAGTTACTCAGGCAGGGGGCTGCGGGGCTACACCTTC